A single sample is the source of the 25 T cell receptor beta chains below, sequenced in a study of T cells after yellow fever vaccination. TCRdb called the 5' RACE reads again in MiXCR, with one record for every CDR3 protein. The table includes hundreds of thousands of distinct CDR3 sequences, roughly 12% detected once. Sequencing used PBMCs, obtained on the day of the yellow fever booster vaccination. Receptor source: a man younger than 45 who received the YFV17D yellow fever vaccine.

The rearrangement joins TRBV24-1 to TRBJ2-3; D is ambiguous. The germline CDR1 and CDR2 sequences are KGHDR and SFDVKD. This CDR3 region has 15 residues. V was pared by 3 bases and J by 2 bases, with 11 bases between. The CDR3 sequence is CATSDPDALTDTQYF. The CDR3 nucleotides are TGTGCCACCAGTGATCCTGACGCGCTCACAGATACGCAGTATTTT.

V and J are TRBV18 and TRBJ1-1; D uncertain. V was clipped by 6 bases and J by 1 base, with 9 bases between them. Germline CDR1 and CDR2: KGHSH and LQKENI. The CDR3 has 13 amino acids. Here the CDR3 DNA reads TGTGCCAGCTCGCCAGAGAGGAACACTGAAGCTTTCTTT. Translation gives CASSPERNTEAFF.

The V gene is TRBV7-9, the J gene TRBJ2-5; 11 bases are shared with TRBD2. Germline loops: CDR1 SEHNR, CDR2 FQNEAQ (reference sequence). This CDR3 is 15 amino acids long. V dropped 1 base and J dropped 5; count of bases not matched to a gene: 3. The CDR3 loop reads CASSLGGLAVETQYF. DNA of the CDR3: TGTGCCAGCAGCTTAGGGGGACTAGCGGTGGAGACCCAGTACTTC.

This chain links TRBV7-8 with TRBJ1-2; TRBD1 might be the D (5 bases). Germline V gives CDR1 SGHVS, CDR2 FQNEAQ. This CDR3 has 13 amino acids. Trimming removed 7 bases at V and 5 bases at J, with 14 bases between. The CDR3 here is CASTTSGRYGYTF. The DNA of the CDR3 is TGTGCCAGCACGACTTCAGGGAGGTATGGCTACACCTTC.

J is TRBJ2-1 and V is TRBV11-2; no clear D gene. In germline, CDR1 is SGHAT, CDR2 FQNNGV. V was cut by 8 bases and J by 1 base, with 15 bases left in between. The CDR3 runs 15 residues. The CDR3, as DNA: TGTGCCAGCTTTTTTATTCGGGTTTCCTACAATGAGCAGTTCTTC. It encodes CASFFIRVSYNEQFF.

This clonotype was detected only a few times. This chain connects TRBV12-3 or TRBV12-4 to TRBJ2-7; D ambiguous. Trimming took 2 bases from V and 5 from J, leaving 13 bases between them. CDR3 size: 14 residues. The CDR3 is CASSLWAASDEQYF. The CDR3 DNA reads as TGTGCCAGCAGTTTATGGGCCGCTAGTGACGAGCAGTACTTC.

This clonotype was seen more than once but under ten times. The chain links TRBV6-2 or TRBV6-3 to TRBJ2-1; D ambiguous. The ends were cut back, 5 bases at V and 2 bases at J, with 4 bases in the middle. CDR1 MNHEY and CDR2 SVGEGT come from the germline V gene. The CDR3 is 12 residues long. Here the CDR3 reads CASSQTYNEQFF. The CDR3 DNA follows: TGTGCCAGCAGTCAGACCTACAATGAGCAGTTCTTC.

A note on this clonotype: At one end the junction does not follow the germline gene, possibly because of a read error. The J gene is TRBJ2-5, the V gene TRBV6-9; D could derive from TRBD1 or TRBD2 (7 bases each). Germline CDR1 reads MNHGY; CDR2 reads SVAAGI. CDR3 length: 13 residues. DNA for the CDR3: TGCGGCAGGGGGGGGACCTTCCAAGAGACCCAGTACTTC. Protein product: CGRGGTFQETQYF.

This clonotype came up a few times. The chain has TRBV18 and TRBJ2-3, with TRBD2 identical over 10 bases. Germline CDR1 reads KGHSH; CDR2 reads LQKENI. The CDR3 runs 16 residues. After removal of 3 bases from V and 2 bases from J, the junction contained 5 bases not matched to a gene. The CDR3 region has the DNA TGTGCCAGCTCACCTGTAACTAGCGGGACCACAGATACGCAGTATTTT. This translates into CASSPVTSGTTDTQYF.

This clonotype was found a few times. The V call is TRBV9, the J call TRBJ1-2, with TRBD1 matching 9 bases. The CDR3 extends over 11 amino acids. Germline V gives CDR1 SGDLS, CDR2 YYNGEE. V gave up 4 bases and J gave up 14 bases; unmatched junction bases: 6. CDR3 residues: CASSTGGRQTF. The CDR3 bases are TGTGCCAGCAGCACAGGGGGCCGACAGACCTTC.

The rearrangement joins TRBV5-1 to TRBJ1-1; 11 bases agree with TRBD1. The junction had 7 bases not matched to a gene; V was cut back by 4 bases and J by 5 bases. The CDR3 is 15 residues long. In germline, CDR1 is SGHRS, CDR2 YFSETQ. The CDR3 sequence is CASSGGQGAQTEAFF. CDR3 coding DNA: TGCGCCAGCAGCGGAGGACAGGGGGCACAAACTGAAGCTTTCTTT. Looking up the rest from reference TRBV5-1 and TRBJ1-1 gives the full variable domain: KAGVTQTPRYLIKTRGQQVTLSCSPISGHRSVSWYQQTPGQGLQFLFEYFSETQRNKGNFPGRFSGRQFSNSRSEMNVSTLELGDSALYLCASSGGQGAQTEAFFGQGTRLTVV.

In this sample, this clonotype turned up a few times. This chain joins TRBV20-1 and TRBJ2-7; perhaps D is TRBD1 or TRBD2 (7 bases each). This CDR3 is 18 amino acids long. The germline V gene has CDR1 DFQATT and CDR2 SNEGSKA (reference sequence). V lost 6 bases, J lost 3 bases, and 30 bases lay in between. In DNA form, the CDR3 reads TGCAGTGCACGAGACGAGAGGGAGGGGGCGTATCTTCACTACGAGCAGTACTTC. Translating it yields CSARDEREGAYLHYEQYF.

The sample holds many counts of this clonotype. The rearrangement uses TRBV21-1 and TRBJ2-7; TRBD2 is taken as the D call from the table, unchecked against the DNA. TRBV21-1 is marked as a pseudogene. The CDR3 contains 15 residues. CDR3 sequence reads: CASSVCLSGTCEQYF. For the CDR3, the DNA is TGTGCCAGCAGCGTTTGTTTATCCGGGACTTGTGAGCAGTACTTC.

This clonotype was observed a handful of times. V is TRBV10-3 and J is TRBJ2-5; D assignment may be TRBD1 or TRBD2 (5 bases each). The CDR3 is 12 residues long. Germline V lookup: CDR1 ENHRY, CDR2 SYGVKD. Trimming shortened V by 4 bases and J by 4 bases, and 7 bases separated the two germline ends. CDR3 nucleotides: TGTGCCATCAGTGGTGGGGGAGAGACCCAGTACTTC. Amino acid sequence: CAISGGGETQYF.

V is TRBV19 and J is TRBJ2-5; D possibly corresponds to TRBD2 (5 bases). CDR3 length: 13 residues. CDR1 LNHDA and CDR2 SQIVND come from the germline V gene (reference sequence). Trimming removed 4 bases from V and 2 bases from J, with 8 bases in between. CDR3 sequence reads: CASSTGKQETQYF. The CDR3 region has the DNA TGTGCCAGTAGTACCGGGAAACAAGAGACCCAGTACTTC.

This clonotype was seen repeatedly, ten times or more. In DNA form, the CDR3 reads TGCAGTGCTACTGGAGGGACTAGCGGGAGTTACGATGAGCAGTTCTTC. Its protein product is CSATGGTSGSYDEQFF. The V gene is TRBV20-1, the J gene TRBJ2-1; TRBD2 matches 14 bases. The CDR3 is 16 residues long. J lost 8 bases, V lost 4 bases, and 10 bases had no gene match. Germline loops: CDR1 DFQATT, CDR2 SNEGSKA (reference sequence).

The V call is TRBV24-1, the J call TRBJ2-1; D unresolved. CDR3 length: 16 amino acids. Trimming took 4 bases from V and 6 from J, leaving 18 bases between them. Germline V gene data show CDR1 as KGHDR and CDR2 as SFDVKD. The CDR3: CATSDLGFGLGNEQFF. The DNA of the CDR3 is TGTGCCACCAGTGACCTTGGGTTTGGGCTTGGCAATGAGCAGTTCTTC.

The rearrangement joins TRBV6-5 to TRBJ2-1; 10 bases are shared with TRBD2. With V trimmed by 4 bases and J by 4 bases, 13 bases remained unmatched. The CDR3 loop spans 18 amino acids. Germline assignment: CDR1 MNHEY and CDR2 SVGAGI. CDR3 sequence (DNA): TGTGCCAGCAGTTCCGACTTCCAGAGGACTAGCGGTTACAATGAGCAGTTCTTC. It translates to CASSSDFQRTSGYNEQFF.

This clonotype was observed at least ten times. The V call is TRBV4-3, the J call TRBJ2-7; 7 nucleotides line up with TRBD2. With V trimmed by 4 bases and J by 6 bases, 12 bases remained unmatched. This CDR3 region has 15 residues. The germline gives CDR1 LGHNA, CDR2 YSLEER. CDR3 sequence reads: CASSLLGRGRAEQYF. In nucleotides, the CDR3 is TGCGCCAGCAGCCTCCTAGGGCGTGGGAGGGCCGAGCAGTACTTC.

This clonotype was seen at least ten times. The DNA of the CDR3 is TGTGCCAGCAGAGGGACTAGCGGGAGCAATGAGCAGTTCTTC. Its protein is CASRGTSGSNEQFF. The chain uses TRBV2 and TRBJ2-1; 14 bases are shared with TRBD2. The CDR3 contains 14 residues. The V gene's germline CDR1 is SNHLY and CDR2 FYNNEI. V was clipped by 6 bases and J by 6 bases; unmatched bases: 1.

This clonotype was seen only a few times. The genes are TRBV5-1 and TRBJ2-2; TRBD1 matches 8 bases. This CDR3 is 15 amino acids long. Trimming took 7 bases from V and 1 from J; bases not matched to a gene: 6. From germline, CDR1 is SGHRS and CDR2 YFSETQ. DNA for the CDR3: TGCGCCAGCTGCCCCGACAGGGGGAACACCGGGGAGCTGTTTTTT. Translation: CASCPDRGNTGELFF.

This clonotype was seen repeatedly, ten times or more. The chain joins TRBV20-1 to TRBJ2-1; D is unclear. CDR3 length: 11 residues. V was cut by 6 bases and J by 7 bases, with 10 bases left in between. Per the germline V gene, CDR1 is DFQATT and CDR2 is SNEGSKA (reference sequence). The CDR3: CSAKKHNEQFF. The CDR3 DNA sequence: TGCAGTGCCAAAAAGCATAATGAGCAGTTCTTC.

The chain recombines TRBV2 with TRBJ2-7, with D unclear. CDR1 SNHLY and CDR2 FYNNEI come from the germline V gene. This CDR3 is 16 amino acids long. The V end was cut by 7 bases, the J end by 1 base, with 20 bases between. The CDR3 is CASTPGGRAGSYEQYF. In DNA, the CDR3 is TGTGCCAGCACCCCAGGTGGCCGCGCCGGATCCTACGAGCAGTACTTC.

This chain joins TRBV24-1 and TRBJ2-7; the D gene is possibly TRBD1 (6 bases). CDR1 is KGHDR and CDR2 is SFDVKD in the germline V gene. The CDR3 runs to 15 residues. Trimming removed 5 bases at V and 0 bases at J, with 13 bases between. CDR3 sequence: CATSARTATSYEQYF. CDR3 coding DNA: TGTGCCACCAGTGCTCGGACAGCAACCTCCTACGAGCAGTACTTC.

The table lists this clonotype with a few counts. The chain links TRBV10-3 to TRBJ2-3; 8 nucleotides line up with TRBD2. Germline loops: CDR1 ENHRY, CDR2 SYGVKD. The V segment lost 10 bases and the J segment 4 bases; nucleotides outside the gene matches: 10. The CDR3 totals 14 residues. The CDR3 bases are TGTGCCACACCTAGCGGGCCTATTTCAGATACGCAGTATTTT. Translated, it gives CATPSGPISDTQYF.